The present T cell receptor beta chain was sequenced within a study of blood T cell repertoires in COVID-19. The method was immunoSEQ multiplex PCR; TCRdb's version includes in-frame clones alone and lacks a portion of them. Of around 370,000 clones detected, more than 75% appear once; the ten largest clones hold 1.2%. Recruitment covered about two dozen US areas and drew participants whose ages spanned 18 to 89 years. Germline V CDR1 and CDR2: LNHNV, YYDKDF (reference sequence). This CDR3 region has 17 residues. The ends lost 1 base at V and 3 bases at J; junction bases unmatched: 9. This TCR was sampled from a woman aged 18-29 years who had recovered from COVID-19. This chain links TRBV15 with TRBJ2-7, with TRBD2 matching 10 bases. The specimen was PBMCs or T cells enriched from blood (not recorded which). The CDR3 is CATSRGLAGGESYEQYF. Here the CDR3 DNA reads TGTGCCACCAGCAGAGGACTAGCGGGCGGTGAAAGCTACGAGCAGTACTTC. Looking up the rest from reference TRBV15 and TRBJ2-7 gives the full variable domain: DAMVIQNPRYQVTQFGKPVTLSCSQTLNHNVMYWYQQKSSQAPKLLFHYYDKDFNNEADTPDNFQSRRPNTSFCFLDIRSPGLGDTAMYLCATSRGLAGGESYEQYFGPGTRLTVT.